This record covers a single T cell receptor (beta chain). The data are from a study of blood T cell repertoires in COVID-19. For the study at large: Acute-phase and convalescent COVID-19 samples originated in the United States, Italy and Spain. The analysed material was cDNA or gDNA that came from T cells, B-cell-depleted T cells, or PBMCs.

Trimming pared 2 bases from V and 0 bases from J, leaving 10 bases between. The CDR3 has 15 residues. Authors' data handling: Quantification of nucleated cells was approximated via reference gene primer amplification. Profiling relied on immunoSEQ multiplex PCR, and the TCRdb table lists in-frame clones only, not all of them. That table is the source of V, J and clone size, and D and trimming were worked out from the DNA. The table includes about 70,000 clones, around 83% detected once. This receptor was obtained from a woman older than 75 with active or convalescent COVID-19. Sequencing was carried out using peripheral blood. The chain employs TRBV6-7 and TRBJ1-2; maybe TRBD1 (5 bases). TRBV6-7 counts as an open reading frame of uncertain function. The CDR3 nucleotides are TGTGCCAGCAGTTACCAAACAGGAGCTAACTATGGCTACACCTTC. The encoded protein is CASSYQTGANYGYTF.